The 25 T cell receptor beta chains below come from one sample, sequenced in a study of PD-L1 blockade in urothelial cancer. Time point specified: peripheral blood 6 weeks after treatment start. Sequencing used immunoSEQ multiplex PCR; TCRdb keeps in-frame clones, though not all of them. This table has about 120,000 clones, roughly 89% appearing once. Source: PBMCs, taken around atezolizumab (anti-PD-L1) treatment. These receptors were taken from a man aged 55 to 70 with urothelial cancer.

CDR3 DNA: TGTGCCAGCACAGCCTGGACAGGGACGGTCAATGAGCAGTTCTTC. It translates to CASTAWTGTVNEQFF. The V call is TRBV19, the J call TRBJ2-1, with 8 positions matching TRBD1. With V trimmed by 9 bases and J by 6 bases, 13 bases remained unmatched. The CDR3 consists of 15 residues. Germline CDR1 LNHDA, CDR2 SQIVND (reference sequence).

V is TRBV10-3 and J is TRBJ2-7, with 9 positions matching TRBD1. V was pared by 10 bases and J by 5 bases, with 9 bases of the junction left unmatched. The CDR3 extends over 13 amino acids. CDR1 is ENHRY and CDR2 is SYGVKD in the germline V gene. DNA for the CDR3: TGTGCCACCTCCAGGGACAGGGTAAACGAGCAGTACTTC. This encodes CATSRDRVNEQYF.

The V gene is TRBV18, the J gene TRBJ2-2; TRBD1 might be the D (6 bases). The germline gives CDR1 KGHSH, CDR2 LQKENI. This CDR3 has 14 residues. V shed 8 bases and J shed 4 bases, with 14 bases lying between them. Here the CDR3 reads CASGLDSATGELFF. The CDR3 DNA sequence: TGTGCCAGCGGACTGGACAGCGCCACCGGGGAGCTGTTTTTT.

This clone was observed a single time. The chain combines TRBV7-8 with TRBJ2-7, with a tentative D call TRBD1 (6 bases). Germline V CDR1 and CDR2: SGHVS, FQNEAQ. The ends were cut back, 4 bases at V and 4 bases at J, with 8 bases in the middle. The CDR3 runs 12 residues. As DNA, the CDR3 is TGTGCCAGCAGCTGGACAGATTACGAGCAGTACTTC. Amino acids: CASSWTDYEQYF.

This sequence joins TRBV28 and TRBJ1-2, with unresolved D. There are 13 residues in the CDR3. Germline-derived CDR1 and CDR2 are MDHEN and SYDVKM. The V end was cut by 5 bases, the J end by 8 bases, with 15 bases between. Here the CDR3 reads CASSPTPTRGYTF. CDR3 coding DNA: TGTGCCAGCAGTCCGACACCTACCAGGGGCTACACCTTC.

This clone was seen a few times. The genes are TRBV14 and TRBJ1-2, with 11 bases lining up with TRBD1. From germline, CDR1 is SGHDN and CDR2 FVKESK. CDR3 length: 15 amino acids. Losses at the gene ends were 5 bases for V and 7 bases for J; bases not matched to a gene: 9. The CDR3 here is CASSRTGGGRGGYTF. CDR3 in DNA: TGTGCCAGCAGCAGGACAGGGGGCGGTAGAGGTGGCTACACCTTC.

This chain links TRBV2 with TRBJ2-7; 9 bases map to TRBD2. V lost 8 bases and J lost 5; bases outside the gene matches: 10. Germline-derived CDR1 and CDR2 are SNHLY and FYNNEI. The CDR3 is 14 amino acids. CDR3 region: CASSEGAGGDEQYF. The CDR3 DNA is TGTGCCAGCTCCGAAGGGGCGGGAGGGGACGAGCAGTACTTC.

The CDR3 reads CASMGQGRREQYF. CDR3 bases: TGTGCCAGCATGGGACAGGGGCGTCGCGAGCAGTACTTC. V and J are TRBV2 and TRBJ2-7; the match to TRBD1 covers 10 bases. The germline CDR1 and CDR2 sequences are SNHLY and FYNNEI. The CDR3 is 13 amino acids. The V segment lost 7 bases and the J segment 6 bases; nucleotides outside the gene matches: 6.

The gene calls are TRBV30 and TRBJ2-5, with D unresolved. Germline V gene lookup returns CDR1 GTSNPN and CDR2 SVGIG (reference sequence). V was cut by 1 base and J by 2 bases, with 5 bases left in between. The CDR3 contains 12 residues. The CDR3 loop is CAWSGRQETQYF. Here the CDR3 DNA reads TGTGCCTGGAGTGGTCGGCAAGAGACCCAGTACTTC.

This chain joins TRBV5-6 and TRBJ2-6, with 8 bases that match TRBD2. CDR1 and CDR2 from the germline V gene are SGHDT and YYEEEE. The V segment lost 0 bases and the J segment 0 bases; nucleotides outside the gene matches: 5. This CDR3 comprises 18 residues. CDR3 in amino acids: CASSLELLAGSGANVLTF. DNA for the CDR3: TGTGCCAGCAGCTTGGAATTGCTAGCGGGCTCTGGGGCCAACGTCCTGACTTTC.

This clone was recorded once. The chain recombines TRBV18 with TRBJ1-2; no definite D call. The CDR3 is 15 residues long. CDR1 and CDR2 (germline): KGHSH, LQKENI. V lost 3 bases and J lost 2, with 13 bases in between. The DNA for the CDR3 is TGTGCCAGCTCACCCTCTCGCGGGGAGAACTATGGCTACACCTTC. Its protein is CASSPSRGENYGYTF.

The chain carries TRBV11-2 and TRBJ2-5, with 9 bases fitting TRBD1. This CDR3 is 16 amino acids long. Germline values: CDR1 SGHAT, CDR2 FQNNGV. The V segment lost 5 bases and the J segment 5 bases; nucleotides outside the gene matches: 12. This CDR3 reads CASSLRDRVGGETQYF. The CDR3 nucleotides read TGTGCCAGCAGCCTCCGGGACAGGGTAGGGGGGGAGACCCAGTACTTC. Supplemented by reference TRBV11-2 and TRBJ2-5, the full variable domain reads EAGVAQSPRYKIIEKRQSVAFWCNPISGHATLYWYQQILGQGPKLLIQFQNNGVVDDSQLPKDRFSAERLKGVDSTLKIQPAKLEDSAVYLCASSLRDRVGGETQYFGPGTRLLVL.

The chain has TRBV18 and TRBJ1-4; D is undetermined. Trimming took 3 bases from V and 8 from J, leaving 19 bases between them. Germline lookup yields CDR1 KGHSH and CDR2 LQKENI. This CDR3 region has 16 residues. The CDR3 nucleotides read TGTGCCAGCTCACCTATACCGGCGGGTGAGATGGAAAAACTGTTTTTT. Protein product: CASSPIPAGEMEKLFF.

The V gene is TRBV28, the J gene TRBJ2-5; 8 bases map to TRBD1. J lost 5 bases, V lost 7 bases, and 9 bases had no gene match. The CDR3 sequence is 14 residues long. The V gene's germline CDR1 is MDHEN and CDR2 SYDVKM. CDR3 region: CASKQGVGWETQYF. CDR3 coding DNA: TGTGCCAGCAAACAGGGGGTGGGGTGGGAGACCCAGTACTTC.

This clone was seen a single time. The chain joins TRBV7-7 to TRBJ2-1; 7 bases are shared with TRBD1. The germline V gene encodes CDR1 SSHAT and CDR2 FNYEAQ (reference sequence). The junction had 9 bases not matched to a gene; V was cut back by 2 bases and J by 8 bases. The CDR3 contains 15 residues. The CDR3 sequence is CASSLSGTEADEQFF. Here the CDR3 DNA reads TGTGCCAGCAGCTTAAGTGGGACAGAAGCCGATGAGCAGTTCTTC.

This chain connects TRBV2 to TRBJ2-7; TRBD1 matches at 7 bases. V trimming: 7 bases; J trimming: 4 bases; junction bases outside the gene matches: 7. There are 13 residues in the CDR3. Germline loops: CDR1 SNHLY, CDR2 FYNNEI. CDR3 residues: CASNRGRAYEQYF. The CDR3 DNA reads as TGTGCCAGCAACAGGGGTAGGGCTTACGAGCAGTACTTC.

This clone was found once. The V and J genes are TRBV9 and TRBJ2-5, with D possibly TRBD2 on 5 matching bases. The germline V and J ends were trimmed by 0 bases and 2 bases, with 11 bases remaining between them. Germline CDR1 SGDLS, CDR2 YYNGEE. The CDR3 has 15 residues. The chain's CDR3 is CASSVGRLAQETQYF. The CDR3, as DNA: TGTGCCAGCAGCGTAGGGCGCCTAGCACAAGAGACCCAGTACTTC.

The V call is TRBV5-4, the J call TRBJ2-1; 10 bases agree with TRBD2. V shed 4 bases and J 5 bases; nucleotides not matched to a gene: 12. Germline assignment: CDR1 SGHNT and CDR2 YYREEE (reference sequence). The CDR3 is made up of 17 amino acids. The CDR3 DNA sequence: TGTGCCAGCAGCATGGGGGGCAGCGGGAGGGCGGACAATGAGCAGTTCTTC. Encoded protein: CASSMGGSGRADNEQFF.

The genes are TRBV19 and TRBJ2-2, with D possibly being TRBD1 (6 bases). Trimming pared 3 bases from V and 7 bases from J, leaving 6 bases between. CDR1 is LNHDA, CDR2 SQIVND, per germline (reference sequence). The CDR3 has 12 amino acids. The CDR3 loop is CASSIRGGELFF. CDR3 coding DNA: TGTGCCAGTAGTATCAGGGGCGGGGAGCTGTTTTTT.

This clone was counted between two and nine times. The J gene is TRBJ2-5, the V gene TRBV19; D is undetermined. Germline V gene sequence: CDR1 LNHDA, CDR2 SQIVND (reference sequence). Trimming left V 1 base short and J 4 bases short, with 4 bases between. This CDR3 comprises 12 residues. The CDR3 region has the DNA TGTGCCAGTAGTATAGCAGGAGAGACCCAGTACTTC. It translates to CASSIAGETQYF.

The rearrangement uses TRBV14 and TRBJ2-7; 12 nucleotides line up with TRBD2. This CDR3 contains 15 residues. Germline CDR1 and CDR2: SGHDN and FVKESK. Germline trimming cut 0 bases from V and 5 bases from J; bases unmatched to any gene: 2. The CDR3 region has the DNA TGTGCCAGCAGCCAAGACGGACTAGCGGGGAACGAGCAGTACTTC. This encodes CASSQDGLAGNEQYF.

The chain employs TRBV30 and TRBJ2-1, with 12 bases aligning to TRBD2. Germline-derived CDR1 and CDR2 are GTSNPN and SVGIG (reference sequence). V was clipped by 2 bases and J by 4 bases; unmatched bases: 12. This CDR3 is 18 amino acids long. This CDR3 is CAWSPGLAGKANYNEQFF. The CDR3 DNA reads as TGTGCCTGGAGTCCAGGACTAGCGGGAAAGGCAAATTACAATGAGCAGTTCTTC.

V is TRBV9 and J is TRBJ2-2; TRBD1 matches at 7 bases. The CDR3 contains 16 residues. Germline V gene data show CDR1 as SGDLS and CDR2 as YYNGEE. V shed 3 bases, J shed 6 bases, and the junction held 11 bases outside the gene matches. The CDR3 loop is CASSGGTAPRAGELFF. CDR3 bases: TGTGCCAGCAGCGGGGGGACAGCCCCGAGAGCCGGGGAGCTGTTTTTT. The variable domain in full, with the rest retrieved from reference TRBV9 and TRBJ2-2, is DSGVTQTPKHLITATGQRVTLRCSPRSGDLSVYWYQQSLDQGLQFLIQYYNGEERAKGNILERFSAQQFPDLHSELNLSSLELGDSALYFCASSGGTAPRAGELFFGEGSRLTVL.

The V and J genes are TRBV7-8 and TRBJ1-6; the D is unclear. The V gene lost 0 bases and the J gene lost 7 bases, with 10 bases spanning the gap. Germline V lookup: CDR1 SGHVS, CDR2 FQNEAQ. CDR3 size: 15 residues. As DNA, the CDR3 is TGTGCCAGCAGCTTAGCGGAGACGGCGAATTCACCCCTCCACTTT. Amino acid sequence: CASSLAETANSPLHF.

CDR3 coding DNA: TGTGCCAGCAGCTTTGGTGTGGGACAGGGGCATCACGAGCAGTACTTC. This sequence encodes CASSFGVGQGHHEQYF. The V call is TRBV5-5, the J call TRBJ2-7, with 10 bases identical to TRBD1. Per the germline V gene, CDR1 is SGHKS and CDR2 is YYEKEE (reference sequence). V was pared by 2 bases and J by 5 bases, with 10 bases of the junction left unmatched. The CDR3 totals 16 residues.